This TCR beta chain was identified in a study of early T cells in non-severe SARS-CoV-2 infection. In this sample, this clonotype turned up many times. TCRdb reanalysed the 5' RACE reads using MiXCR and keeps one entry per CDR3 protein. The sample lists fewer than 80,000 distinct CDR3 sequences, almost 9% occurring once. The CDR3 has 14 amino acids. V lost 8 bases and J 4 bases, leaving 17 bases between the germline ends. Looked up from germline, CDR1 is MNHNY and CDR2 is SVGAGI (reference sequence). This material consisted of whole blood, taken at baseline. V gene TRBV6-6 combines with J gene TRBJ2-5, with D maybe TRBD2 (7 bases). The receptor was derived from an adult who was a healthcare worker with PCR-confirmed SARS-CoV-2 infection or an uninfected control (not recorded which). The CDR3 region is CASQFGGLGETQYF. The CDR3 bases are TGTGCCAGCCAGTTCGGGGGGCTAGGAGAGACCCAGTACTTC.